The rows below give T cell receptor beta chains drawn from one sample of a study of blood T cell repertoires in COVID-19. Using immunoSEQ multiplex PCR, the repertoire was profiled, and TCRdb retains in-frame clones only, with some absent. The table includes under 200,000 clones, around 82% detected once. Specimen: PBMCs or T cells enriched from blood (not recorded which). Receptors were obtained from a woman aged 45-60 years in a cohort exposed to, infected with or recovered from COVID-19 (not recorded which). The CDR3 runs from the conserved cysteine through the conserved F or W. Fields, in order: CDR3 length, V gene, D gene, J gene, clone size, CDR3 DNA, CDR3 protein. D genes are given only for firm matches. Where a row states a size, it is once, few, many or the class of an expanded clone; other rows omit it.

>15|TRBV7-2|TRBD1|TRBJ2-3|NA
TGTGCCAGCAGCTTAGGGACAGGACGGAAAGATACGCAGTATTTT
CASSLGTGRKDTQYF
>16|TRBV11-2|TRBD2|TRBJ2-7|NA
TGTGCCAGCAGCATAAATAGCGGGGTATCCTTCTACGAGCAGTACTTC
CASSINSGVSFYEQYF
>14|TRBV28|TRBD1|TRBJ1-1|NA
TGTGCCAGCGGACTCTCAGGGGGCCCCTTTGAAGCTTTCTTT
CASGLSGGPFEAFF
>15|TRBV19|TRBD2|TRBJ2-1|NA
TGTGCCAGTAGCCGGTCGGGACTAGCGTGGAATGAGCAGTTCTTC
CASSRSGLAWNEQFF
>14|TRBV6-5|NA|TRBJ1-6|NA
TGTGCCAGCAGTCTCGGGAGACTTAATTCACCCCTCCACTTT
CASSLGRLNSPLHF
>13|TRBV7-9|NA|TRBJ2-7|NA
TGTGCCAGCAGTACAGGCGCCGAGGCCGAGCAGTACTTC
CASSTGAEAEQYF
>19|TRBV6-6|TRBD1|TRBJ1-5|few
TGTGCCAGCAGTCCCACGGGACAGGGACTAATTTATAGCAATCAGCCCCAGCATTTT
CASSPTGQGLIYSNQPQHF
>16|TRBV5-1|NA|TRBJ2-5|NA
TGCGCCAGCAGCTTGGAAGGGGGCGCGGGGGGAGAGACCCAGTACTTC
CASSLEGGAGGETQYF
>14|TRBV4-2|NA|TRBJ1-5|NA
TGTGCCAGCAGCCAAGGGGGCCCCCGGGAGCCCCAGCATTTT
CASSQGGPREPQHF
>17|TRBV19|TRBD2|TRBJ2-1|NA
TGTGCCAGTAGTATGGGGCTAGCGGGAGGCCGGCCGGGGGAGCAGTTCTTC
CASSMGLAGGRPGEQFF
>13|TRBV5-1|NA|TRBJ1-1|NA
TGCGCCAGCGCCCCGGGGGGAGCAACTGAAGCTTTCTTT
CASAPGGATEAFF
>16|TRBV19|TRBD2|TRBJ2-1|NA
TGTGCCAGTAGTAACTTAGCGGGAGGGCCGAACAATGAGCAGTTCTTC
CASSNLAGGPNNEQFF
>13|TRBV7-2|TRBD2|TRBJ2-7|few
TGTGCCAGCAGCGTCGGACTAGCGGGCGAGCAGTACTTC
CASSVGLAGEQYF
>16|TRBV2|NA|TRBJ1-5|NA
TGTGCCAGCAGTGAAGGCCACACTATTAGCAATCAGCCCCAGCATTTT
CASSEGHTISNQPQHF
>14|TRBV6-4|NA|TRBJ1-6|NA
TGTGCCAGCAGTGACTCGCGGATGGGTTCACCCCTCCACTTT
CASSDSRMGSPLHF
>16|TRBV5-5|NA|TRBJ1-1|NA
TGTGCCAGCAGCCTACGGGTAGGGGGTGGGGACACTGAAGCTTTCTTT
CASSLRVGGGDTEAFF
>14|TRBV18|NA|TRBJ1-3|NA
TGTGCCAGCTCACTCCTAGAAACTGGAAACACCATATATTTT
CASSLLETGNTIYF
>17|TRBV13|NA|TRBJ2-5|once
TGTGCCAGCAGCTTGGGGGGATGGGCAGGAGGGCAAGAGACCCAGTACTTC
CASSLGGWAGGQETQYF
>12|TRBV5-5|NA|TRBJ2-7|NA
TGTGCCAGCAGACCAACACCCTACGAGCAGTACTTC
CASRPTPYEQYF
>16|TRBV7-2|NA|TRBJ2-3|once
TGTGCCAGCAGCTTAGCAAGCAGGGTATGGACAGATACGCAGTATTTT
CASSLASRVWTDTQYF
>14|TRBV3-1/TRBV3-2|NA|TRBJ2-3|NA
TGTGCCAGCAGCCGGGACACCTACACAGATACGCAGTATTTT
CASSRDTYTDTQYF
>13|TRBV15|NA|TRBJ2-5|NA
TGTGCCACCAGCAGAGATATAAAAGAGACCCAGTACTTC
CATSRDIKETQYF
>12|TRBV19|NA|TRBJ2-2|NA
TGTGCCAGTATCCGGAACACCGGGGAGCTGTTTTTT
CASIRNTGELFF
>13|TRBV3-1/TRBV3-2|TRBD2|TRBJ2-3|NA
TGTGCCAGCAGTCGGACTAGCGGGAATACGCAGTATTTT
CASSRTSGNTQYF
>15|TRBV9|TRBD1|TRBJ1-4|NA
TGTGCCAGCAGCCCGCGGACAGGGGAGGGGGAAAAACTGTTTTTT
CASSPRTGEGEKLFF
>15|TRBV28|TRBD2|TRBJ2-2|NA
TGTGCCAGCAGTTTTGGGGGGGCGAACACCGGGGAGCTGTTTTTT
CASSFGGANTGELFF
>17|TRBV11-2|NA|TRBJ2-7|NA
TGTGCCAGCAGCTTAGGAGGATATAGCGGAATATCCTACGAGCAGTACTTC
CASSLGGYSGISYEQYF